This TCR beta chain was identified in a study of blood T cell repertoires in COVID-19 (dated by TCRdb to 2019 to 2021). Describing the broader study: Samples from collaborators originated in the United States, Italy and Spain and spanned both the acute and convalescent phases of COVID-19. The prospective study material was composed of cDNA or gDNA derived from T cells, B-cell-depleted T cells, or PBMCs. The dataset comprised deeply sampled blood TCRbeta repertoires from subjects exposed to, actively infected with, or recovered from COVID-19. The repertoires were released in a freely available public database meant as a resource for research on the immune response to SARS-CoV-2. The samples were drawn from the first 160 participants of the ongoing ImmuneRACE study and from 950 to 1,500 subjects provided by 6 global collaborators. Nearly every sample came with metadata listing a de-identified subject ID, COVID-19 status, age in years and sex. Where available, HLA class I and class II types were obtained from metadata supplied by the sample provider rather than from assay-based typing. Study-wide conclusions, independent of this receptor: How much clinical and demographic metadata was included differed by source and by participant, and the metadata was provided uncurated.

TCRbeta CDR3 regions were amplified from genomic DNA by means of the immunoSEQ Assay, a bias-controlled multiplex PCR. Processing in the source paper ran as follows. The number of nucleated cells in each sample was estimated from the amplification of reference gene primers within the assay. To quantify the absolute abundance of each unique TCRbeta CDR3 rearrangement, sequence reads were collapsed and filtered. Productive Simpson clonality was computed per sample as the square root of Simpson's diversity index over productive rearrangements. TCRdb provides this immuneACCESS table in a form limited to in-frame rearrangements. Some clones are lacking; in checked studies, under half of them reflect an unresolved V gene, and why the rest are absent is not known. V and J calls and clone size are those listed in that table; D and trimming were worked out from the DNA. The sample yields about 250,000 clones; nearly 90% were counted once. Jointly, the top ten make up approximately 3.3% of the sample.

Each collaborating institution followed its own protocols to collect whole blood in K2EDTA tubes. For TCRbeta analysis, collaborators shipped samples as frozen whole blood, isolated PBMCs, or DNA extracted from either of those sample types. Comments on this clone: There is no known antigen for this receptor. Within one base of it there is no much larger clone, and no base qualities were kept.

Relative to germline, V is missing 5 bases and J is missing 6 bases, with 8 bases of the junction outside any gene match. The cysteine opens and the phenylalanine closes a CDR3 of 14 amino acids. CDR3 DNA only is kept here, 42 bases in frame from base 1. Sequences SEHNR (CDR1) and FQNEAQ (CDR2) are obtained from the germline V gene (reference sequence). Recombination linked TRBV7-9 to TRBJ1-2; TRBD1 agrees with 8 junctional bases. The receptor was isolated from a man between 18 and 35 years old with active or convalescent COVID-19. Material: peripheral blood. The CDR3 region has the sequence CASSLQTGVDGYTF. The DNA is TGTGCCAGCAGCCTCCAGACAGGGGTGGATGGCTACACCTTC.